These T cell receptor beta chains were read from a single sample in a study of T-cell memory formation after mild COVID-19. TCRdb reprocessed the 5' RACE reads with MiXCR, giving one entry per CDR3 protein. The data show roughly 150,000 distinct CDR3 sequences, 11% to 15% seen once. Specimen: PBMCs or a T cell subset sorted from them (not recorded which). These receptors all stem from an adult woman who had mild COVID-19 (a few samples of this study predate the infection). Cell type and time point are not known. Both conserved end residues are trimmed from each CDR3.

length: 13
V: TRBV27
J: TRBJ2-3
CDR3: ASSLSAQFTDTQY

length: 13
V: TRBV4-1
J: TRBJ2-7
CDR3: ASSQGLGDAYEQY

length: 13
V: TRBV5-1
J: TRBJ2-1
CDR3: ASSLYGLDDNEQF

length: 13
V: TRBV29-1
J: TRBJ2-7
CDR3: SVEGTLLGSYEQY

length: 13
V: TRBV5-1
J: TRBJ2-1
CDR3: ASSLASGTYNEQF

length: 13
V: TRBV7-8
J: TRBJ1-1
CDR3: ASSPGTGRNTEAF

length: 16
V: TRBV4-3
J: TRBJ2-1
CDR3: ASSQGRNAESSYNEQF

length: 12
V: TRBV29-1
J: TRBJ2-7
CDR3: SVEDRGNSYEQY

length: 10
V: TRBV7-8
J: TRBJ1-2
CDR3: ASSPAGVGYT

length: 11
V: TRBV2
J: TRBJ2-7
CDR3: ASSEVMIYEQY

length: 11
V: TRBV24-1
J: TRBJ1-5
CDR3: ATTPGAGQPQH

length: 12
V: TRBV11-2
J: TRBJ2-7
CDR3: ASSLVAKTYEQY

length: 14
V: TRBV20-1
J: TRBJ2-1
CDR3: SARDPTSGSWDEQF

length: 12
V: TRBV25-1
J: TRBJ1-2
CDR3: ASSAGPANYGYN

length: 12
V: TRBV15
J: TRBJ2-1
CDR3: ATSSSGAGNEQF

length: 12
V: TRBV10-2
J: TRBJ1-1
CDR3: ASSVERGHTEAF

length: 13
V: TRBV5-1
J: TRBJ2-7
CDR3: ASSLAGHASYEQY

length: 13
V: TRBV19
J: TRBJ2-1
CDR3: ASSLSGGFINEQF

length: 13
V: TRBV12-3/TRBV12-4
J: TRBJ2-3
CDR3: ASSLTSGLTDTQY

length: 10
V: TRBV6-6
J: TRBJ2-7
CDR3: ASSYDFYEQY

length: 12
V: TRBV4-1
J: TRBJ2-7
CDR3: ASSQGTSWAEQY

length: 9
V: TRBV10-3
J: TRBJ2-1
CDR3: AIGFGYEQF

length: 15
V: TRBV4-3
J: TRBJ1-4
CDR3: ASSQDLGGYGREKLF

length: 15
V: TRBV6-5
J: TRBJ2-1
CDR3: ASSYSTTSGKYNEQF

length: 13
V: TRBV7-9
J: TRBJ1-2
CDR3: ASSFPGQRNYGYT

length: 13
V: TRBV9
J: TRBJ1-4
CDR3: ASSVGGNPREKLF

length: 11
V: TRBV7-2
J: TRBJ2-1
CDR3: ASCGEVYNEQF

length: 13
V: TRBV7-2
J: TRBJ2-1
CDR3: ASSSMSGTENEQF

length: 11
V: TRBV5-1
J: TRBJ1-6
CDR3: ASSLGEGSPLH

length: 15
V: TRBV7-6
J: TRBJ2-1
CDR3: ASSPHLSETGTNEQF

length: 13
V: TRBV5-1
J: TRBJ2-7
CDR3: ASSTGTGGPYEQY

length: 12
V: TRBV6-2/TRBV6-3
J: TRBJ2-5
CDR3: ASSFRLIEETQY

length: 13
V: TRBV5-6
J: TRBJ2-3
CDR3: ASSLGTPRTDTQY

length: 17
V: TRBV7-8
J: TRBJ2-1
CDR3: ASSLVRLAGASSYNEQF

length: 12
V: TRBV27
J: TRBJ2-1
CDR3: ASSLLELAAEQF

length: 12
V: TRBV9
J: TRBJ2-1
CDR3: ASGEGAGYNEQF

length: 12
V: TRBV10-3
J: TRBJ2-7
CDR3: AISDIPGSYEQY

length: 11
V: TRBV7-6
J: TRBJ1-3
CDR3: ASSPLGRDTIY

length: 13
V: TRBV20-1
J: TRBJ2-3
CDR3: SATQTRTSTDTQY

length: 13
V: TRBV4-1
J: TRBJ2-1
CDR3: ASSQGTGYINEQF

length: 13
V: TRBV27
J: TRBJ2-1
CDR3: ASSSGTELYNEQF

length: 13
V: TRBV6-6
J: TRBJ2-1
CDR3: ASSFGGLGGNEQF

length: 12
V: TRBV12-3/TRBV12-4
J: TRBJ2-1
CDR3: ASCMDRHYNEQF

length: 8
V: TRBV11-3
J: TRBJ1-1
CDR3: ASSFIEAF

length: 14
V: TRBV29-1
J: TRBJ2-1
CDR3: SVEDVGLAGGSEQF

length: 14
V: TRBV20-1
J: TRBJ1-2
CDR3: SASLSGTYLNYGYT